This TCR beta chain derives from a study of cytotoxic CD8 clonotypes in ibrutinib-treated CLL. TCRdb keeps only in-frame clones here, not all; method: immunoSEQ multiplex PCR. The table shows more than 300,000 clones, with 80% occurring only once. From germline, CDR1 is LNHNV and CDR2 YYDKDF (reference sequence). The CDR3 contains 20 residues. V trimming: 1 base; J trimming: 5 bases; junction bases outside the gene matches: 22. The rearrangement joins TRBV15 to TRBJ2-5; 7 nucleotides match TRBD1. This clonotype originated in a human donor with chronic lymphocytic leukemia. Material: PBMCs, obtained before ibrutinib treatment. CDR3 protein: CATSRVWAGGLILRWETQYF. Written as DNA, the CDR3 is TGTGCCACCAGCAGAGTTTGGGCAGGGGGTCTTATTTTACGATGGGAGACCCAGTACTTC.